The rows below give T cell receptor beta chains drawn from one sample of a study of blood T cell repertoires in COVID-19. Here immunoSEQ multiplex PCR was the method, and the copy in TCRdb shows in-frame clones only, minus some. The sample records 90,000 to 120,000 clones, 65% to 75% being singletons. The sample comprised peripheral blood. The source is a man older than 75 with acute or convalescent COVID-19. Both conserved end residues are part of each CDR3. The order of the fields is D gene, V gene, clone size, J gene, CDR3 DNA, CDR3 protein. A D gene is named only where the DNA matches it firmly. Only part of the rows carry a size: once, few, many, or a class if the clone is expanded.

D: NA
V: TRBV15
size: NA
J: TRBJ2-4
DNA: TGTGCCACCAGCGATCCGGGACTCCAAAACATTCAGTACTTC
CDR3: CATSDPGLQNIQYF

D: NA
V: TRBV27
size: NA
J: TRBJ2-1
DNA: TGTGCCAGCAGTTTAACGAGCCGCACCGGGAGGCAGTTCTTC
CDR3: CASSLTSRTGRQFF

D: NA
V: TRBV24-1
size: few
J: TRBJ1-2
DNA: TGTGCCACCAGTGGGACGGGACACCTCGATGGCTACACCTTC
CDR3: CATSGTGHLDGYTF

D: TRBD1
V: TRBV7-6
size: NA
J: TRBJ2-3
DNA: TGTGCCAGCAGCTCTCAACCGGGACAGGGCACAGATACGCAGTATTTT
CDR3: CASSSQPGQGTDTQYF

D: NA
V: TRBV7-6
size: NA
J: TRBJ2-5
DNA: TGTGCCAGCAGCTCCCCTGAGACCCAGTACTTC
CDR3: CASSSPETQYF

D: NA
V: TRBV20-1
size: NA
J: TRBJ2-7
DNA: TGCAGTGCTAGTGTTCCGCGCCAGGGGTCCTACGAGCAGTACTTC
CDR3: CSASVPRQGSYEQYF

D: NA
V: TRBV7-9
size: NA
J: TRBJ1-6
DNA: TGTGCCAGCAGCTTAGCTGGGGGCTGGAATTCACCCCTCCACTTT
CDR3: CASSLAGGWNSPLHF

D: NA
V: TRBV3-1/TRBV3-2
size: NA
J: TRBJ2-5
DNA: TGTGCCAGCAGCCAAGATGGACCCCTCGAGGGGACCCAGTACTTC
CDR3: CASSQDGPLEGTQYF

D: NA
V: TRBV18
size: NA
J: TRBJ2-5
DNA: TGTGCCAGCTCCGCAGGACTGGCAGAAGAGACCCAGTACTTC
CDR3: CASSAGLAEETQYF

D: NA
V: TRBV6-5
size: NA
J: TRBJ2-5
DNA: TGTGCCAGCAGTTACTCCCAGGGCCGGGAGACCCAGTACTTC
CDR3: CASSYSQGRETQYF

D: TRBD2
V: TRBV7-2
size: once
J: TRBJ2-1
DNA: TGTGCCAGCAGATTAGGACTAGAGGCCGATGAGCAGTTCTTC
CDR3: CASRLGLEADEQFF

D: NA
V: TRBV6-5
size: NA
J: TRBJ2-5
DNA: TGTGCCAGCGGGATAGCGGTCCAAGAGACCCAGTACTTC
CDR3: CASGIAVQETQYF

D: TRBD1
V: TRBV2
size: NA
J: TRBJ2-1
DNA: TGTGCCAGCAGTAAGAACAGGGGATCGTCCTACAATGAGCAGTTCTTC
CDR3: CASSKNRGSSYNEQFF

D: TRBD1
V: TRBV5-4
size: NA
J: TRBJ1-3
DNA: TGTGCCAGCAGCTCCGGGGGACAGACCCCTGGAAACACCATATATTTT
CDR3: CASSSGGQTPGNTIYF

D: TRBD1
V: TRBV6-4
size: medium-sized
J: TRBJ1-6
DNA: TGTGCCAGCAGTTCCAGGAGGACAGGGGTCTCCTATAATTCACCCCTCCACTTT
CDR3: CASSSRRTGVSYNSPLHF

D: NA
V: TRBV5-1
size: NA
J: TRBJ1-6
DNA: TGCGCCAGCAGCTTGGTAGGGGGTCGCAATTCACCCCTCCACTTT
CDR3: CASSLVGGRNSPLHF

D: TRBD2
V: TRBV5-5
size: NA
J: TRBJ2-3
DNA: TGTGCCAGCAGCTTGGTGCGGGGGATCAACACAGATACGCAGTATTTT
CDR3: CASSLVRGINTDTQYF

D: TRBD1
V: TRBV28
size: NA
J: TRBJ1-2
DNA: TGTGCCAGCAGTTCCGGACAGGGGGCTAGGTATGGCTACACCTTC
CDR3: CASSSGQGARYGYTF

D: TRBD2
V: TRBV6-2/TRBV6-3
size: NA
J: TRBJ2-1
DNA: TGTGCCAGCAGTTACTCGAAGCGGGAGGGTCCCTACAATGAGCAGTTCTTC
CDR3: CASSYSKREGPYNEQFF

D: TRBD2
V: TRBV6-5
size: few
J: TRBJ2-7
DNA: TGTGCCAGCAGTCTACCGGGACTAGCAGGGAACGAGCAGTACTTC
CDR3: CASSLPGLAGNEQYF

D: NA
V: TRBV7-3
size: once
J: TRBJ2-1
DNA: TGTGCCAGCAGCTTAAACGGACTTGAACACAATGAGCAGTTCTTC
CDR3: CASSLNGLEHNEQFF

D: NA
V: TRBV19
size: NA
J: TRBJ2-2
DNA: TGTGCCAGTAGTATAGGGCAGGGGAACACCGGGGAGCTGTTTTTT
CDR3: CASSIGQGNTGELFF

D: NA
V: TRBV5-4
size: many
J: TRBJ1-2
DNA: TGTGCCAGCAGCTTGCCCGCGGGACTGAACTATGGCTACACCTTC
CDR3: CASSLPAGLNYGYTF

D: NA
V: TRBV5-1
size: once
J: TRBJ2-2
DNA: TGCGCCAGCAGCTTAGCCCAGGCGAGCACCGGGGAGCTGTTTTTT
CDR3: CASSLAQASTGELFF

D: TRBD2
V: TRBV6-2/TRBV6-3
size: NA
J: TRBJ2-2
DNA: TGTGCCAGCAGTTCCCTCCCGACTAGCGGACGGAACACCGGGGAGCTGTTTTTT
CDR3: CASSSLPTSGRNTGELFF

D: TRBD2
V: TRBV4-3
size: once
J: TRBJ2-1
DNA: TGCGCCAGCAGCCAAGACCCCAGCGGGGATGACTATGAGCAGTTCTTC
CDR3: CASSQDPSGDDYEQFF

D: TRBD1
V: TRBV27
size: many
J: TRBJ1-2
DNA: TGTGCCAGCAGGGGGACAGCCAGGAGCTATGGCTACACCTTC
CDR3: CASRGTARSYGYTF

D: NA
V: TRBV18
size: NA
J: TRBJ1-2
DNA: TGTGCCAGCTCTCTACCGGTCCCAGGCGGCTACACCTTC
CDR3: CASSLPVPGGYTF

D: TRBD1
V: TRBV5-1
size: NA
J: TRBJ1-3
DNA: TGCGCCAGCAGCTCCCTCGGACAGGGCAGCGGTTATGGAAACACCATATATTTT
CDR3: CASSSLGQGSGYGNTIYF

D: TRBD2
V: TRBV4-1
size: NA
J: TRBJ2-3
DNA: TGCGCCAGCAGCACGCGAGCGGGAGAAAGAGATACGCAGTATTTT
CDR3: CASSTRAGERDTQYF

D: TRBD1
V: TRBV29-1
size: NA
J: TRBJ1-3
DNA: TGCAGCTCAACAGGGGATGGAAACACCATATATTTT
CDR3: CSSTGDGNTIYF

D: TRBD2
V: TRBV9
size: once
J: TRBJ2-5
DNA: TGTGCCAGCAACTTAGCGGGAGGGCCAGAGGAGACCCAGTACTTC
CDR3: CASNLAGGPEETQYF

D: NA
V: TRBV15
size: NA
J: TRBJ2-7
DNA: TGTGCCACCAGCAGAGGGCCGTCCTACGAGCAGTACTTC
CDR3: CATSRGPSYEQYF

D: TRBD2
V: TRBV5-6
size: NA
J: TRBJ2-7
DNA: TGTGCCAGCAGCCCCCAACCCACTAGCGGACCGTACGAGCAGTACTTC
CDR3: CASSPQPTSGPYEQYF

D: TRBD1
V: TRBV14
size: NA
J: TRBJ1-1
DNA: TGTGCCAGCAGAAGGACAGGGAACACTGAAGCTTTCTTT
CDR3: CASRRTGNTEAFF

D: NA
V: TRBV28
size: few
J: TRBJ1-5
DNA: TGTGCCAGCAGCCCCGTGGACAGAGACTATCAGCCCCAGCATTTT
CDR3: CASSPVDRDYQPQHF

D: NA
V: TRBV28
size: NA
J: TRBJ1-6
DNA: TGTGCCAGCAGTTTAAGGTCGGTTGGCGGCGGGGGTTCACCCCTCCACTTT
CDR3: CASSLRSVGGGGSPLHF

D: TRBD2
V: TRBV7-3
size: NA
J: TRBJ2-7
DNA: TGTGCCAGCAGCCCGGGACTAGCTACCTACGAGCAGTACTTC
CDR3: CASSPGLATYEQYF

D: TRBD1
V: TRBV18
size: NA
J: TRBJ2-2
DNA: TGTGCCAGCTCACCGGCGGGACAGGGGGTCGGGGAGCTGTTTTTT
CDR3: CASSPAGQGVGELFF

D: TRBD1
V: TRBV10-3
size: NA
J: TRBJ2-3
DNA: TGTGCCATCGGGACAGCTACCACAGATACGCAGTATTTT
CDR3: CAIGTATTDTQYF

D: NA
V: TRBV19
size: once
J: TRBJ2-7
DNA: TGTGCCAGTAGCCCAGGGCCCTACGAGCAGTACTTC
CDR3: CASSPGPYEQYF

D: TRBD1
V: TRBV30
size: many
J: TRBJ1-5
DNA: TGTGCCTGGAGTCGGGACAGCACTGGGCCCCAGCATTTT
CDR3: CAWSRDSTGPQHF

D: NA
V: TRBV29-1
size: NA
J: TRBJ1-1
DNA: TGCAGCGTTGGACTGGGACTCAACACTGAAGCTTTCTTT
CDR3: CSVGLGLNTEAFF

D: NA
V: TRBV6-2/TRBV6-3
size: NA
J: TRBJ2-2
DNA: TGTGCCAGCAGTCGCCGCGGTAAGCGAGCTACGAACACCGGGGAGCTGTTTTTT
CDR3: CASSRRGKRATNTGELFF

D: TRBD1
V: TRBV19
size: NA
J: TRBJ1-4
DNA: TGTGCCAGTAGTATTGGGACAGGGTTCGGCAAACTGTTTTTT
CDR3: CASSIGTGFGKLFF

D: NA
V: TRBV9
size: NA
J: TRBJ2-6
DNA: TGTGCCAGCAGCCTTTTCATTACGGGCAGGGGGGCTGGGGCCAACGTCCTGACTTTC
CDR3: CASSLFITGRGAGANVLTF

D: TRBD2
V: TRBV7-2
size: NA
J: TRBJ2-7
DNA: TGTGCCAGCAGCTTCTCTAGCGGGACCTACGAGCAGTACTTC
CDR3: CASSFSSGTYEQYF

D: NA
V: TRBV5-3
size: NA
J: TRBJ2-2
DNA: TGTGCCAGGAAGCTCCGCCGGGGTCGGGCAGCGAACACCGGGGAGCTGTTTTTT
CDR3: CARKLRRGRAANTGELFF